The 20 T cell receptor beta chains below were found in one sample sequenced in a study of T cells after yellow fever vaccination. TCRdb fed the 5' RACE reads into MiXCR, producing one record per CDR3 protein. The table shows hundreds of thousands of distinct CDR3 sequences, with 12% occurring only once. The source material was PBMCs, sampled on the day of the yellow fever booster vaccination. These receptors came from a young man who received the YFV17D yellow fever vaccine.

Only a few counts were recorded for this clonotype. The V call is TRBV29-1, the J call TRBJ2-2; D unclear. V was pared by 3 bases and J by 5 bases, with 4 bases between. The CDR3 consists of 11 residues. Germline V gene sequence: CDR1 SQVTM, CDR2 ANQGSEA. CDR3 loop: CSVDRTGELFF. DNA of the CDR3: TGCAGCGTTGACCGTACCGGGGAGCTGTTTTTT.

The V call is TRBV20-1, the J call TRBJ2-1; 7 bases line up with TRBD2. Germline CDR1 and CDR2: DFQATT and SNEGSKA (reference sequence). This CDR3 has 15 amino acids. The trim removed 0 bases at V and 4 bases at J, leaving 6 bases unmatched. The CDR3 protein is CSARDYERDYNEQFF. CDR3 bases: TGCAGTGCTAGAGATTACGAGCGGGATTACAATGAGCAGTTCTTC.

This clonotype was seen only a few times. The genes are TRBV29-1 and TRBJ1-5, with 10 bases identical to TRBD1. The germline V gene encodes CDR1 SQVTM and CDR2 ANQGSEA. Trimming took 6 bases from V and 7 from J; bases not matched to a gene: 9. The CDR3 has 14 residues. The CDR3: CSVATGTGEQPQHF. The CDR3 DNA reads TGCAGCGTAGCTACCGGGACAGGGGAACAGCCCCAGCATTTT.

This clonotype was seen a single time. The chain joins TRBV19 to TRBJ1-1; D is uncertain. Deletions cut 1 base from V and 6 bases from J, with 21 bases between. Per the germline V gene, CDR1 is LNHDA and CDR2 is SQIVND (reference sequence). The CDR3 length is 17 residues. The CDR3 DNA reads as TGTGCCAGTAGTATAGGGAGGGTTCGGGCGGTTTTCGCTGAAGCTTTCTTT. Protein: CASSIGRVRAVFAEAFF.

This clonotype appeared a few times. J is TRBJ2-3 and V is TRBV3-1; 9 nucleotides agree with TRBD1. Trimming cost V 2 bases and J 9 bases; bases outside gene matches: 6. The CDR3 contains 14 residues. Germline CDR1 LGHDT, CDR2 YNNKEL (reference sequence). CDR3 sequence reads: CASSQKGTGGTQYF. Here the CDR3 DNA reads TGTGCCAGCAGCCAAAAAGGCACAGGGGGCACGCAGTATTTT.

In this sample, this clonotype turned up a few times. The V and J genes are TRBV5-1 and TRBJ1-2; a weak D match, TRBD1 (6 bases). The V and J ends lost 4 bases and 3 bases respectively, with 13 bases between them. In germline, CDR1 is SGHRS, CDR2 YFSETQ. This CDR3 region has 14 residues. The CDR3 here is CASSPGGADYGYTF. The CDR3 DNA reads as TGCGCCAGCAGCCCGGGGGGCGCGGACTATGGCTACACCTTC.

There are a few counts of this clonotype. One junction end does not reproduce the germline sequence, and a read error may be involved. The chain employs TRBV7-7 and TRBJ2-2; D unresolved. Per the germline V gene, CDR1 is SSHAT and CDR2 is FNYEAQ (reference sequence). The length of the CDR3 is 13 residues. The CDR3 bases are TGTGCTAGCAGCCAGACACACACCGGGGAGCTGTTTTTT. Encoded protein: CASSQTHTGELFF.

This chain uses TRBV7-9 with TRBJ2-7; 7 positions agree with TRBD2. The germline V gene has CDR1 SEHNR and CDR2 FQNEAQ (reference sequence). The trim removed 2 bases at V and 5 bases at J, leaving 6 bases unmatched. The CDR3 is made up of 14 amino acids. This CDR3 reads CASSLMASGNEQYF. CDR3 nucleotides: TGTGCCAGCAGCTTAATGGCTAGCGGAAACGAGCAGTACTTC.

This chain joins TRBV21-1 and TRBJ2-1; the D segment call TRBD1 is taken from the table without a DNA check. TRBV21-1 is flagged as a pseudogene. The CDR3 has 16 residues. The CDR3 is CASSELKPGQGKEQFF. The DNA for the CDR3 is TGTGCCAGCAGCGAACTCAAGCCGGGACAGGGAAAGGAGCAGTTCTTC.

This clonotype appeared a few times. V is TRBV15 and J is TRBJ2-7; 10 bases align to TRBD2. CDR1 is LNHNV, CDR2 YYDKDF, per germline (reference sequence). V gave up 0 bases and J gave up 3 bases; unmatched junction bases: 2. CDR3 length equals 15 residues. The CDR3 region is CATSRDSSGSYEQYF. The CDR3 coding sequence is TGTGCCACCAGCAGAGACTCTAGCGGGAGCTACGAGCAGTACTTC.

The CDR3 here is CASSPVVYEQYF. CDR3 sequence (DNA): TGTGCCAGCAGTCCCGTGGTTTACGAGCAGTACTTC. This chain uses TRBV28 with TRBJ2-7; no definite D call. CDR3 length equals 12 residues. The V and J ends lost 5 bases and 4 bases respectively, with 9 bases between them. Germline CDR1 and CDR2: MDHEN and SYDVKM.

This chain links TRBV5-1 with TRBJ1-1; D may be TRBD1 (5 bases). The CDR3 is made up of 14 amino acids. The germline V and J ends were trimmed by 1 base and 2 bases, with 9 bases remaining between them. Germline CDR1 reads SGHRS; CDR2 reads YFSETQ. Here the CDR3 reads CASSLMDINTEAFF. The CDR3 region has the DNA TGCGCCAGCAGCTTGATGGACATAAACACTGAAGCTTTCTTT.

This clonotype was observed many times. J is TRBJ2-5 and V is TRBV12-3 or TRBV12-4; D is unresolved. V was shortened by 5 bases and J by 4 bases, with 11 bases between the two germline ends. The CDR3 runs 13 residues. CDR3 loop: CASSRLLRETQYF. In DNA, the CDR3 is TGTGCCAGCAGTCGACTCTTAAGAGAGACCCAGTACTTC.

The chain joins TRBV28 to TRBJ2-7, with 8 positions matching TRBD1. The V segment lost 7 bases and the J segment 4 bases; nucleotides outside the gene matches: 9. The CDR3 has 14 residues. Per germline, CDR1 MDHEN and CDR2 SYDVKM. CDR3 sequence: CASTGGPPTYEQYF. The CDR3 coding sequence is TGTGCCAGCACAGGGGGCCCCCCCACTTACGAGCAGTACTTC.

The chain links TRBV6-5 to TRBJ2-5; D gene unclear. Germline CDR1 is MNHEY and CDR2 is SVGAGI. The CDR3 totals 12 residues. Trimming cost V 6 bases and J 3 bases, with 8 bases left between them. CDR3 in amino acids: CASRAAKETQYF. The DNA of the CDR3 is TGTGCCAGCAGGGCAGCGAAAGAGACCCAGTACTTC.

This clonotype was found a few times. The genes are TRBV12-3 or TRBV12-4 and TRBJ1-4, with 8 bases fitting TRBD1. The CDR3 runs to 16 residues. Trimming took 1 base from V and 8 from J; bases not matched to a gene: 9. Here the CDR3 reads CASSLVVTGGNEKLFF. The CDR3 coding sequence is TGTGCCAGCAGTTTAGTCGTTACAGGGGGAAACGAAAAACTGTTTTTT.

The gene calls are TRBV10-3 and TRBJ1-2; the D is unclear. The CDR3 covers 13 residues. Germline V gives CDR1 ENHRY, CDR2 SYGVKD. Trimming took off 10 bases at V and 0 bases at J, with 12 bases between the two ends. The CDR3 nucleotides read TGTGCCACCGGAGCGGGCTCTAACTATGGCTACACCTTC. As protein: CATGAGSNYGYTF.

This clonotype appeared many times. V is TRBV29-1 and J is TRBJ2-3; no clear D. This CDR3 comprises 12 residues. Germline V gene sequence: CDR1 SQVTM, CDR2 ANQGSEA. Trimming removed 2 bases from V and 4 bases from J, with 7 bases in between. In DNA, the CDR3 is TGCAGCGTTGAATATGGGTCAGATACGCAGTATTTT. Translating it yields CSVEYGSDTQYF.

This clonotype was detected ten times or more. This rearrangement joins TRBV3-1 to TRBJ2-1; D gene uncertain. Germline-derived CDR1 and CDR2 are LGHDT and YNNKEL (reference sequence). The CDR3 extends over 11 amino acids. The ends were cut back, 1 base at V and 10 bases at J, with 5 bases in the middle. CDR3: CASSQVGEQFF. The CDR3 coding sequence is TGTGCCAGCAGCCAAGTGGGGGAGCAGTTCTTC.

DNA of the CDR3: TGCGCCAGCAGCCCGCGGACAGGGGGAACCAATGAGCAGTTCTTC. Translated: CASSPRTGGTNEQFF. The chain is built from TRBV5-1 and TRBJ2-1; 10 bases fit TRBD1. The V and J ends lost 4 bases and 6 bases, in that order; junction bases with no gene match: 7. The CDR3 is 15 amino acids. Looked up from germline, CDR1 is SGHRS and CDR2 is YFSETQ.